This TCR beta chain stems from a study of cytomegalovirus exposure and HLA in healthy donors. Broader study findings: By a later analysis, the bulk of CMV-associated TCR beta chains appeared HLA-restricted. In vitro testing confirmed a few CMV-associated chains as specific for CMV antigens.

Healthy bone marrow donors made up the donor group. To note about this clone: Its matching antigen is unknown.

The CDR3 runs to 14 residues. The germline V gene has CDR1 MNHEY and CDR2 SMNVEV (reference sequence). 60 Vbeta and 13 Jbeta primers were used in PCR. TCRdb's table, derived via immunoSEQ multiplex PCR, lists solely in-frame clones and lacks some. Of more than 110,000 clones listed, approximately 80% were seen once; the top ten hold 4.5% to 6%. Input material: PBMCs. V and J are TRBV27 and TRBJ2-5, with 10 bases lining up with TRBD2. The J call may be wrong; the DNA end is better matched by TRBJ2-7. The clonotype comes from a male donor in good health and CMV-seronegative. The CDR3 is CASSYTSGAYEQYF. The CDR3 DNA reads TGTGCCAGCAGTTATACTAGCGGGGCCTACGAGCAGTACTTC.